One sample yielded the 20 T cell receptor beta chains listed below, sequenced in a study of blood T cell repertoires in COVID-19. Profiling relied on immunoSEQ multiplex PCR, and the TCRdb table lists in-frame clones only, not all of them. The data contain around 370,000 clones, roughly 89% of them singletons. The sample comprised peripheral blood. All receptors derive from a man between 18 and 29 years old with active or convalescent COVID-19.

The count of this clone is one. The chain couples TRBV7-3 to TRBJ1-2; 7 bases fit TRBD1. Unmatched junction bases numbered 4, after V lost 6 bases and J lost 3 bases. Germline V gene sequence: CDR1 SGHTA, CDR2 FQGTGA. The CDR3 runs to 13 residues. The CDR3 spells CASSRDRDYGYTF. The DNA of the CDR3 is TGTGCCAGCAGTAGAGACAGGGACTATGGCTACACCTTC.

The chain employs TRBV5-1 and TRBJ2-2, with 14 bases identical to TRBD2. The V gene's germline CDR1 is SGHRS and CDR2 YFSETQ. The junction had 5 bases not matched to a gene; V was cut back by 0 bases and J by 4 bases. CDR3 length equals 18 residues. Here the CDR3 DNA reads TGCGCCAGCAGCTTGGCAAAGACTAGCGGGGGGGCCACCGGGGAGCTGTTTTTT. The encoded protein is CASSLAKTSGGATGELFF. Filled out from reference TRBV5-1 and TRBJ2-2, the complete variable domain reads KAGVTQTPRYLIKTRGQQVTLSCSPISGHRSVSWYQQTPGQGLQFLFEYFSETQRNKGNFPGRFSGRQFSNSRSEMNVSTLELGDSALYLCASSLAKTSGGATGELFFGEGSRLTVL.

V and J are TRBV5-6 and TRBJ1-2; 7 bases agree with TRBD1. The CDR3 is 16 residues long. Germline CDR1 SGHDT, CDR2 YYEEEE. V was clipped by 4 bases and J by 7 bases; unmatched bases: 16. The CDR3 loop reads CASSPLPSGGNSGYTF. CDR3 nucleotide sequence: TGTGCCAGCAGCCCCCTACCATCAGGGGGGAATAGTGGCTACACCTTC. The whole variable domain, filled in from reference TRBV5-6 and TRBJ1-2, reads DAGVTQSPTHLIKTRGQQVTLRCSPKSGHDTVSWYQQALGQGPQFIFQYYEEEERQRGNFPDRFSGHQFPNYSSELNVNALLLGDSALYLCASSPLPSGGNSGYTFGSGTRLTVV.

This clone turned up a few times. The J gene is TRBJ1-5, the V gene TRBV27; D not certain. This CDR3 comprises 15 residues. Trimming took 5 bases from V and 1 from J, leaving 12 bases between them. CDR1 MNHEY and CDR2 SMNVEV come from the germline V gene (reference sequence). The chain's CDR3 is CASSPGSASNQPQHF. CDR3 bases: TGTGCCAGCAGTCCCGGGTCTGCGAGCAATCAGCCCCAGCATTTT.

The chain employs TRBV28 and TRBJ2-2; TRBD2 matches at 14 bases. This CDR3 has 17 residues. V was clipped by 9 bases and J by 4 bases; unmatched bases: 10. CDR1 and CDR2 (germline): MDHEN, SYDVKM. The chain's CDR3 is CASAEGLAGVVTGELFF. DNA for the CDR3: TGTGCCAGTGCCGAGGGACTAGCGGGAGTAGTCACCGGGGAGCTGTTTTTT.

The CDR3 loop is CASSHRGSEQYF. CDR3 nucleotides: TGTGCCAGCAGCCACAGGGGAAGCGAGCAGTACTTC. V usage is TRBV5-4 and J usage is TRBJ2-7; 7 bases line up with TRBD1. This CDR3 is built from 12 residues. The V segment lost 4 bases and the J segment 6 bases; nucleotides outside the gene matches: 4. The germline gives CDR1 SGHNT, CDR2 YYREEE (reference sequence).

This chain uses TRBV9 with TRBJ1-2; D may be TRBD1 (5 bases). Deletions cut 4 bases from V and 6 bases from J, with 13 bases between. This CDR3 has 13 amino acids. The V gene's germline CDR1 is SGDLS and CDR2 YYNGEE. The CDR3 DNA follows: TGTGCCAGCAGCTTTGGGGCGGAAGATGGCTACACCTTC. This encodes CASSFGAEDGYTF.

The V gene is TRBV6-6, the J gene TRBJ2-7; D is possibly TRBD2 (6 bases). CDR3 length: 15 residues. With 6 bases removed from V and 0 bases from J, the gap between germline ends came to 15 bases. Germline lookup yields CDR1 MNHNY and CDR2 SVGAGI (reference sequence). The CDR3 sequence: CASSPLARGSYEQYF. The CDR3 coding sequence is TGTGCCAGCAGCCCACTAGCTCGGGGCTCCTACGAGCAGTACTTC.

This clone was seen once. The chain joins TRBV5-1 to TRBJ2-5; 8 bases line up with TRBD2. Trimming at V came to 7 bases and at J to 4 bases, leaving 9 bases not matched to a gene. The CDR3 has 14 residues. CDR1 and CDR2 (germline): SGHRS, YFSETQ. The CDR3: CASWSGGAPETQYF. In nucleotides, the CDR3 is TGCGCCAGCTGGAGCGGGGGTGCCCCAGAGACCCAGTACTTC.

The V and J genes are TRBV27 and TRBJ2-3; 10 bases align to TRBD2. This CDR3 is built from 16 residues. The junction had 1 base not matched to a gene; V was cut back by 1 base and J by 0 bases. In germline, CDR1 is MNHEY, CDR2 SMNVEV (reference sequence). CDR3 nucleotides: TGTGCCAGCAGTTTATTGGGACTAGCGAGCACAGATACGCAGTATTTT. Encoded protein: CASSLLGLASTDTQYF.

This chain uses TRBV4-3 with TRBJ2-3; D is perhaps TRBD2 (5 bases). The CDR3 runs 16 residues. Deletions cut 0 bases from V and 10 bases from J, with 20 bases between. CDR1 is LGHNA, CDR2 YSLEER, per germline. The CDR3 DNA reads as TGCGCCAGCAGCCAAGAGTTCAAACTAGAAACCCAAGCGCAGTATTTT. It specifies CASSQEFKLETQAQYF.

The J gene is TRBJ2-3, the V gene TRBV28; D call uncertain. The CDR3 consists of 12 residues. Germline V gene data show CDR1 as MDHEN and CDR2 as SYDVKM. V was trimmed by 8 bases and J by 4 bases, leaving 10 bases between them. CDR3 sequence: CASSRVADTQYF. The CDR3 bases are TGTGCCAGCTCACGGGTGGCAGATACGCAGTATTTT.

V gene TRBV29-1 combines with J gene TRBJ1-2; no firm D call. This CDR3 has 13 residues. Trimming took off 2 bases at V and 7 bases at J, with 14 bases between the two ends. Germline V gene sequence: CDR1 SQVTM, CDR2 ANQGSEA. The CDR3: CSVESLAVVGYTF. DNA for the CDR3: TGCAGCGTTGAATCTTTGGCCGTCGTTGGCTACACCTTC.

Written as DNA, the CDR3 is TGCAGCGTTGGCGGGACAGGGGATCAGCCCCAGCATTTT. It specifies CSVGGTGDQPQHF. This chain links TRBV29-1 with TRBJ1-5; 10 nucleotides line up with TRBD1. The V segment lost 4 bases and the J segment 5 bases; nucleotides outside the gene matches: 2. The CDR3 extends over 13 amino acids. Germline V gene sequence: CDR1 SQVTM, CDR2 ANQGSEA. Variable domain in full (rest from reference TRBV29-1 and TRBJ1-5): SAVISQKPSRDICQRGTSLTIQCQVDSQVTMMFWYRQQPGQSLTLIATANQGSEATYESGFVIDKFPISRPNLTFSTLTVSNMSPEDSSIYLCSVGGTGDQPQHFGDGTRLSIL.

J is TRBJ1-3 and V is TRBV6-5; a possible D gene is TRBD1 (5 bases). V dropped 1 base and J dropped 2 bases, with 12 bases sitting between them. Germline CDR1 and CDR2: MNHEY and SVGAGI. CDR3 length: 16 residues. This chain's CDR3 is CASSYWGGVAGNTIYF. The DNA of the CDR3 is TGTGCCAGCAGTTACTGGGGGGGGGTCGCTGGAAACACCATATATTTT.

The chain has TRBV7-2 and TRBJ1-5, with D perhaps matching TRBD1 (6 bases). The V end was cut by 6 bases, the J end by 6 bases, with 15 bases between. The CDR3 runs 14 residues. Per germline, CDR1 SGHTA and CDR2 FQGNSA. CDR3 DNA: TGTGCCAGCAGTCCAGATCCGGACAGTCAGCCCCAGCATTTT. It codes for CASSPDPDSQPQHF.

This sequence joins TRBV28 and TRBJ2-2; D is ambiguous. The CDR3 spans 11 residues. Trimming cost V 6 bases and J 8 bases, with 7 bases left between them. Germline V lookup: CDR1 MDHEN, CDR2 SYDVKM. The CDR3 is CASSSSGELFF. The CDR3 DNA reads TGTGCCAGCAGCTCCTCGGGGGAGCTGTTTTTT.

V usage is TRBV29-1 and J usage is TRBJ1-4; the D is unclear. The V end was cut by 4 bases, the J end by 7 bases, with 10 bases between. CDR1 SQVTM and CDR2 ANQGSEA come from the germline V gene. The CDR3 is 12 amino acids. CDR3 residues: CSVGGLGEKLFF. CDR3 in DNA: TGCAGCGTTGGAGGGTTAGGTGAAAAACTGTTTTTT.

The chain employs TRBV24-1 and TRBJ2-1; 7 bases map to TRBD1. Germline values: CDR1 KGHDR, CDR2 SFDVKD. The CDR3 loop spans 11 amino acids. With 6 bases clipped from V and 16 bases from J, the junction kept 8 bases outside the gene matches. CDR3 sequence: CATSREDRNFF. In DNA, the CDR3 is TGTGCCACCAGTCGTGAGGACAGGAATTTCTTC.

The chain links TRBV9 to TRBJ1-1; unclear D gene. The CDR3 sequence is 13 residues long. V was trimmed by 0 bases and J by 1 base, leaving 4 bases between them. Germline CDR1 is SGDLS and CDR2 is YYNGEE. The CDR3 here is CASSVGENTEAFF. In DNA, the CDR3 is TGTGCCAGCAGCGTAGGAGAGAACACTGAAGCTTTCTTT.